This section outlines one T cell receptor beta chain sequence together with its context. This sample was taken from a study of blood T cell repertoires in COVID-19. Study context: Sites in the United States, Italy and Spain provided acute and convalescent COVID-19 samples. PBMCs, B-cell-depleted T cells, or T cells were the source of the cDNA or gDNA that made up the material.

The authors' processing: Counts of nucleated cells, estimated from reference gene primer amplification, were obtained. The method was immunoSEQ multiplex PCR; TCRdb's version includes in-frame clones alone and lacks a portion of them. Clone size and V and J calls were adopted from that table, with D and trimming inferred from the DNA. The table lists tens of thousands of clones, 85% of them singletons. The sequence derives from a human donor with acute or convalescent COVID-19. The donor label of this sample is uncertain. Sample: peripheral blood.

CDR3 nucleotide sequence: TGTGCCAGCCACGGGGAGGCCGGAGGGGCTTTCTTT. As protein: CASHGEAGGAFF. The V and J genes are TRBV19 and TRBJ1-1; D remains ambiguous. The CDR3 contains 12 residues. The V gene lost 9 bases and the J gene lost 11 bases, with 19 bases spanning the gap. The germline V gene has CDR1 LNHDA and CDR2 SQIVND (reference sequence).